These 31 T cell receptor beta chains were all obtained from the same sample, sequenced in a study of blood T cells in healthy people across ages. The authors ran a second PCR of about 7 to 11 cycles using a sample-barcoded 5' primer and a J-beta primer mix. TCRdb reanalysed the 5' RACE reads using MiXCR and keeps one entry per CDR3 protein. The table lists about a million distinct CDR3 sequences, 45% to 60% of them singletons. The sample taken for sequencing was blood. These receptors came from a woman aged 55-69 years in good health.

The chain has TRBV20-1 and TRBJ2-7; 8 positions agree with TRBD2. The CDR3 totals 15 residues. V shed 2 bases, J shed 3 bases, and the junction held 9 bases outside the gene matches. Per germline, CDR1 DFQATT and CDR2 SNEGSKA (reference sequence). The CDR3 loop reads CSARSMEREYYEQYF. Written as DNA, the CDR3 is TGCAGTGCTAGATCAATGGAGCGGGAGTACTACGAGCAGTACTTC.

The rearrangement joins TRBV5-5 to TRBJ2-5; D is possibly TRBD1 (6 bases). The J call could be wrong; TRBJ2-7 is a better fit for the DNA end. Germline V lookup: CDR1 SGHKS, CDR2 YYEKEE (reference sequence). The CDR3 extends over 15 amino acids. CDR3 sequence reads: CASSLAYRVRNEQYF. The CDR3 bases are TGTGCCAGCAGCTTGGCTTACAGGGTGAGGAACGAGCAGTACTTC.

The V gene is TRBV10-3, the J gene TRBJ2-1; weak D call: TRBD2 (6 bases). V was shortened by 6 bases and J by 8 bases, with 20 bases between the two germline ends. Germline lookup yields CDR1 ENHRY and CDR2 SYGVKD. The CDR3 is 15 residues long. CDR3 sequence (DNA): TGTGCCATCAGCCTCTCCCGAGCGACGGGAGATGAGCAGTTCTTC. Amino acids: CAISLSRATGDEQFF.

CDR3 sequence reads: CASSLAREYNEQFF. CDR3 in DNA: TGTGCCAGCAGCTTAGCGCGGGAATACAATGAGCAGTTCTTC. This chain links TRBV7-2 with TRBJ2-1, with D tentatively TRBD2 (6 bases). V lost 0 bases, J lost 4 bases, and 7 bases lay in between. The CDR3 length is 14 residues. Germline V gives CDR1 SGHTA, CDR2 FQGNSA. Full variable domain (outside the CDR3, taken from reference TRBV7-2 and TRBJ2-1): GAGVSQSPSNKVTEKGKDVELRCDPISGHTALYWYRQSLGQGLEFLIYFQGNSAPDKSGLPSDRFSAERTGGSVSTLTIQRTQQEDSAVYLCASSLAREYNEQFFGPGTRLTVL.

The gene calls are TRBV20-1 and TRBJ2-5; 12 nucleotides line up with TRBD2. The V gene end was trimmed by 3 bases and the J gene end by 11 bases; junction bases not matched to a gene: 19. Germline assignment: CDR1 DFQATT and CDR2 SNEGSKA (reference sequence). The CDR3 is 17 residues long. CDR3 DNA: TGCAGTGCTAGTTCTCTTTTAACCAGACTAGCGGGGGCCGCGCAGTACTTC. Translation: CSASSLLTRLAGAAQYF.

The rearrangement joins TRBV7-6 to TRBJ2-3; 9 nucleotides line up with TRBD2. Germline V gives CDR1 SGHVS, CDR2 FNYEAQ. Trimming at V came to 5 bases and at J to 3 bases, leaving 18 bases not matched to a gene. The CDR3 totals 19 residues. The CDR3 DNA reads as TGTGCCAGCAGCCGCGTCTCTAGCGGGATAGGCGTAGAGACAGATACGCAGTATTTT. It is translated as CASSRVSSGIGVETDTQYF. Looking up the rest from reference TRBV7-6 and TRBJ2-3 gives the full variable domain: GAGVSQSPRYKVTKRGQDVALRCDPISGHVSLYWYRQALGQGPEFLTYFNYEAQQDKSGLPNDRFSAERPEGSISTLTIQRTEQRDSAMYRCASSRVSSGIGVETDTQYFGPGTRLTVL.

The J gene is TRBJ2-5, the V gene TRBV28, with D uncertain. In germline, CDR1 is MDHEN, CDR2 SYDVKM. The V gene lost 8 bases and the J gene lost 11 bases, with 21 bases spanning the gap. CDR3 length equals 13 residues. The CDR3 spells CASGSEGRNEQYF. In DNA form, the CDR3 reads TGTGCCAGCGGCAGCGAAGGTAGGAATGAGCAGTACTTC. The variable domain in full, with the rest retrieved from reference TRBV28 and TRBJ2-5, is DVKVTQSSRYLVKRTGEKVFLECVQDMDHENMFWYRQDPGLGLRLIYFSYDVKMKEKGDIPEGYSVSREKKERFSLILESASTNQTSMYLCASGSEGRNEQYFGPGTRLLVL.

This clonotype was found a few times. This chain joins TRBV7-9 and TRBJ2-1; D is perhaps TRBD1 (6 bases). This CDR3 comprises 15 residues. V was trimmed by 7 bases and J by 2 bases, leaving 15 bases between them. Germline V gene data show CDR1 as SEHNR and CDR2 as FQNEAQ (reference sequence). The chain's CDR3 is CASNKKTGPYNEQFF. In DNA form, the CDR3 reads TGTGCCAGCAACAAAAAGACAGGACCCTACAATGAGCAGTTCTTC. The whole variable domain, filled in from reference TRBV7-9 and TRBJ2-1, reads DTGVSQNPRHKITKRGQNVTFRCDPISEHNRLYWYRQTLGQGPEFLTYFQNEAQLEKSRLLSDRFSAERPKGSFSTLEIQRTEQGDSAMYLCASNKKTGPYNEQFFGPGTRLTVL.

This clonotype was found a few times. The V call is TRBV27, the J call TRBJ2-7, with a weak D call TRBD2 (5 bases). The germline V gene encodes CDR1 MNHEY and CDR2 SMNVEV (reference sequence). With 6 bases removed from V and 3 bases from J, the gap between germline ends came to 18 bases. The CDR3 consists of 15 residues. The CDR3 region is CASSLGGRAGYEQYF. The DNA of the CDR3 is TGTGCCAGCAGCCTGGGTGGTAGGGCGGGCTACGAGCAGTACTTC.

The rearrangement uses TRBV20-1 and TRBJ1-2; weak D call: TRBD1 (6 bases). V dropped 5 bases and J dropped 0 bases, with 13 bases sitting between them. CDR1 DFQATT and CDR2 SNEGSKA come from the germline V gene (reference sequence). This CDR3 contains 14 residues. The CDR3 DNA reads TGCAGTGCTCCTCCACAGGGAACTAACTATGGCTACACCTTC. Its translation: CSAPPQGTNYGYTF.

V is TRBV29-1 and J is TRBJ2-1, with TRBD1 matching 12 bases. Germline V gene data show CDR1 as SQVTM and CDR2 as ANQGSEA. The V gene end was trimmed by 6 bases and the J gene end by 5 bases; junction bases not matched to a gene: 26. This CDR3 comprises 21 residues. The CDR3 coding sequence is TGCAGCGTATGCGACCGAGTGGGGACAGGGGGCGTTTGGTCCCCCCACAATGAGCAGTTCTTC. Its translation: CSVCDRVGTGGVWSPHNEQFF.

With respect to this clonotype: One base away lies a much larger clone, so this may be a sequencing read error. The CDR3 loop is CASSFSVGSTGAFF. DNA for the CDR3: TGTGCCAGCAGCTTTAGTGTGGGTTCCACTGGAGCTTTCTTT. The V call is TRBV7-2, the J call TRBJ1-1; D remains unclear. Germline CDR1 and CDR2: SGHTA and FQGNSA. This CDR3 is built from 14 residues.

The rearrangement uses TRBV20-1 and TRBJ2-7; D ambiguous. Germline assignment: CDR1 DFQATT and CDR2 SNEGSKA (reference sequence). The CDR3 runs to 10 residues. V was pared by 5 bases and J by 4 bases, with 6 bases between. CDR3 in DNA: TGCAGTGCTCGACTTTACGAGCAGTACTTC. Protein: CSARLYEQYF.

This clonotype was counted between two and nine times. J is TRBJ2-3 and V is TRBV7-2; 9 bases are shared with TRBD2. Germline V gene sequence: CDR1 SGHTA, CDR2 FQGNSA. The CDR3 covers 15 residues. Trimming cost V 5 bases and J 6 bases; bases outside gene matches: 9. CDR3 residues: CASSHSGSPRDTQYF. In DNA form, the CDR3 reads TGTGCCAGCAGCCATAGCGGGAGCCCCCGGGATACGCAGTATTTT.

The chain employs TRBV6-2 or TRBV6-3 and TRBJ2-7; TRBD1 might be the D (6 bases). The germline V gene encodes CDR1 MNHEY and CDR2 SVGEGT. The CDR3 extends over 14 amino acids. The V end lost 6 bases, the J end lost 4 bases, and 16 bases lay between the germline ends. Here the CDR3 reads CASRTAGVGYEQYF. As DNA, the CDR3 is TGTGCCAGCAGGACCGCAGGGGTTGGGTACGAGCAGTACTTC.

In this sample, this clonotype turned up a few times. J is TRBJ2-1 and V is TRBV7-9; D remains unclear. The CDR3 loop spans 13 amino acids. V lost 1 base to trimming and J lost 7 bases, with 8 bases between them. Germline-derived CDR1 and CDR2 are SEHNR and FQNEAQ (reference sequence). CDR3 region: CASSLDSTNEQFF. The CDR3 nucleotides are TGTGCCAGCAGCTTAGACAGTACTAATGAGCAGTTCTTC.

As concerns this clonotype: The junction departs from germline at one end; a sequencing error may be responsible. The CDR3 DNA reads as TGCGGTGCTAGAGATCCGTCCAGAGGGACGCGGGCCAATGAGCAGTTCTTC. It translates to CGARDPSRGTRANEQFF. This chain connects TRBV20-1 to TRBJ2-1; D assignment may be TRBD1 or TRBD2 (5 bases each). Germline CDR1 and CDR2: DFQATT and SNEGSKA (reference sequence). The CDR3 length is 17 residues.

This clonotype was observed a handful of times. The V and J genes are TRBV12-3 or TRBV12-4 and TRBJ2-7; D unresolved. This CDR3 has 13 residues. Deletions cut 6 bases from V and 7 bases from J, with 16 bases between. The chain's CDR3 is CASSTAYSFEQYF. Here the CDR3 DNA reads TGTGCCAGCAGCACGGCCTACTCCTTTGAGCAGTACTTC.

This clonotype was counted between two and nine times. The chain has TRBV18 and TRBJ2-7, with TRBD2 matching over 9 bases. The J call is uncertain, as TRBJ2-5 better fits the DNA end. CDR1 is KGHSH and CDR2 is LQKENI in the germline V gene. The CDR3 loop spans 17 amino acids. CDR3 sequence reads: CASSLASGNVNWKTQYF. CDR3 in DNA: TGTGCCAGCTCATTGGCTAGCGGGAATGTAAATTGGAAGACCCAGTACTTC.

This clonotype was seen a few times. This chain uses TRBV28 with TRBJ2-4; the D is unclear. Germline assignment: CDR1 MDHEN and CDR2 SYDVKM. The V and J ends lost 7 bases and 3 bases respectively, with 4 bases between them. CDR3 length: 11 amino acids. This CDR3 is CASIGKNIQYF. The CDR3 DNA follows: TGTGCCAGCATCGGCAAAAACATTCAGTACTTC.

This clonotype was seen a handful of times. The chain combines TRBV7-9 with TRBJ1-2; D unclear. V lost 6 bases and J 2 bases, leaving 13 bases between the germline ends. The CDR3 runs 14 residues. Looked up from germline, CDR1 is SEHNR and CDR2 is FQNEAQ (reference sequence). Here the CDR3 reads CASRTGEGNYGYTF. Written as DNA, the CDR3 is TGTGCCAGCAGAACGGGTGAGGGAAACTATGGCTACACCTTC.

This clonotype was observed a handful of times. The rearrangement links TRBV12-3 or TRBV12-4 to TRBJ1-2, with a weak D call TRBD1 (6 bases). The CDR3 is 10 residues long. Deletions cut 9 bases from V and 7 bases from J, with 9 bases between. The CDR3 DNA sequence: TGTGCCAGACAGGGAACTGGCTACACCTTC. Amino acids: CARQGTGYTF.

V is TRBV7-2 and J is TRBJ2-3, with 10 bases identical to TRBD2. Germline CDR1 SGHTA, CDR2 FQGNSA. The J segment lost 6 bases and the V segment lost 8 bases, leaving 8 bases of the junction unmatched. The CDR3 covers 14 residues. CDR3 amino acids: CASRIAGGPDTQYF. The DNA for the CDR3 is TGTGCCAGCCGGATAGCGGGAGGTCCCGATACGCAGTATTTT.

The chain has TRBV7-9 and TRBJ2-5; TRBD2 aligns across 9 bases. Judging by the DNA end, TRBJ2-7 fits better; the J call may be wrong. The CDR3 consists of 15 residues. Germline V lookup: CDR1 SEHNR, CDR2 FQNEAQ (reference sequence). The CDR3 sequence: CASSLVLAGVSEQYF. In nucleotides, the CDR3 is TGTGCCAGCAGCTTAGTTTTAGCGGGAGTTAGCGAGCAGTACTTC.

In nucleotides, the CDR3 is TGTGCCAGCAGCTTATGGGACGCCGGGTCACCCCTCCACTTT. Residues: CASSLWDAGSPLHF. The chain uses TRBV7-2 and TRBJ1-6; possibly TRBD1 for D (5 bases). Per germline, CDR1 SGHTA and CDR2 FQGNSA. V was shortened by 2 bases and J by 10 bases, with 12 bases between the two germline ends. The CDR3 runs 14 residues.

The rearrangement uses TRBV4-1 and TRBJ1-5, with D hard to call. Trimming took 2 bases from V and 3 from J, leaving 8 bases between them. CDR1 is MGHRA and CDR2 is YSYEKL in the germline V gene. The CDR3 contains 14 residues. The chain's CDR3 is CASSQFVNNQPQHF. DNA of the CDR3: TGCGCCAGCAGCCAATTCGTGAACAATCAGCCCCAGCATTTT.

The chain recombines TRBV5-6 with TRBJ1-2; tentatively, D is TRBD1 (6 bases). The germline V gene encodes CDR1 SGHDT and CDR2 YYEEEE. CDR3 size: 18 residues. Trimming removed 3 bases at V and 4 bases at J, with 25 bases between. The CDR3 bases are TGTGCCAGCAGCTCCGAGGGCGGCAGGGGCCAATCCCTCTATGGCTACACCTTC. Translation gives CASSSEGGRGQSLYGYTF.

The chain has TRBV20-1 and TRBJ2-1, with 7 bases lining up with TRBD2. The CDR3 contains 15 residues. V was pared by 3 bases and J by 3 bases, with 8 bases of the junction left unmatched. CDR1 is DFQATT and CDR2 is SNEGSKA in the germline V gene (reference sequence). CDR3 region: CSARDSLADYNEQFF. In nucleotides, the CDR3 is TGCAGTGCTAGGGATTCCCTAGCGGACTACAATGAGCAGTTCTTC.

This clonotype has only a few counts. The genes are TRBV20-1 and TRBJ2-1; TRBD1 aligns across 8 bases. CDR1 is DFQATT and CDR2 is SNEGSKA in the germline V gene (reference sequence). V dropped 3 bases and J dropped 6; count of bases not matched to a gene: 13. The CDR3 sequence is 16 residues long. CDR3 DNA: TGCAGTGCTAGGACAGGGGACGTGGTCGGTCGCAATGAGCAGTTCTTC. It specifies CSARTGDVVGRNEQFF.

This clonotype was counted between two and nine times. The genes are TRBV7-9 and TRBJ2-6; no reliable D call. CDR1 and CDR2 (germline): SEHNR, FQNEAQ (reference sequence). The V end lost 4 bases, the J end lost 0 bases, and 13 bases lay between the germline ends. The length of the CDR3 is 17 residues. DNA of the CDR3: TGTGCCAGCAGCTCGTTTGGTGCCACCTCTGGGGCCAACGTCCTGACTTTC. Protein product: CASSSFGATSGANVLTF.

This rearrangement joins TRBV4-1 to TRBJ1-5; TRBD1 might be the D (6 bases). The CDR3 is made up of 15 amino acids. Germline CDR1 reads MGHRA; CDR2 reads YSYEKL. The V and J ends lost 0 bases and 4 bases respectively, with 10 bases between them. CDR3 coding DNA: TGCGCCAGCAGCCAAGAGGGGAGGGGGAATCAGCCCCAGCATTTT. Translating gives CASSQEGRGNQPQHF.